This TCR beta chain originates from a study of response to subunit inactivated influenza vaccine. Findings and caveats of the study: Every seasonal influenza vaccination brings in few new T cells, the authors suggested.

V lost 6 bases to trimming and J lost 10 bases, with 16 bases between them. The CDR3 spans 13 residues. This clonotype has only a few counts. The antigen is undetermined. TCRdb re-derived calls from the RT-PCR reads in MiXCR, one entry per CDR3 protein. In the table there are around 710,000 distinct CDR3 sequences, approximately 15% of which are singletons. The genes are TRBV12-3 or TRBV12-4 and TRBJ2-1, with no clear D. The sequence was obtained from a man aged 45-65 years who received an inactivated influenza vaccine. The starting material was PBMCs from blood, obtained around 14 days before vaccination. This chain's CDR3 is CASRRDPGREQFF. DNA for the CDR3: TGTGCCAGCAGGCGTGACCCAGGAAGGGAGCAGTTCTTC.